These 30 T cell receptor beta chains share one sample of origin, sequenced in a study of T cell responses to AZD1222 COVID-19 vaccine. Assay: immunoSEQ multiplex PCR; the TCRdb copy retains only in-frame clones and omits some. Of approximately 98,000 clones listed, approximately 90% are singletons. The input for sequencing was peripheral blood, taken on day 0 of MenACWY control vaccination. The receptors stem from an adult in good health.

The V call is TRBV10-2, the J call TRBJ1-2; the match to TRBD1 covers 8 bases. Germline loops: CDR1 WSHSY, CDR2 SAAADI. This CDR3 is built from 13 residues. V lost 5 bases, J lost 6 bases, and 5 bases stayed unmatched. CDR3: CASSPTGADGYTF. CDR3 bases: TGCGCCAGCAGTCCGACAGGGGCGGATGGCTACACCTTC.

Concerning this clone itself: Other DNA sequences within the sample encode an identical CDR3. This sequence joins TRBV5-1 and TRBJ1-2, with 8 bases identical to TRBD1. This CDR3 has 14 residues. J was trimmed by 0 bases and V by 2 bases; bases with no gene match: 0. The germline gives CDR1 SGHRS, CDR2 YFSETQ. For the CDR3, the DNA is TGCGCCAGCAGCTTACAGGGGGCTAACTATGGCTACACCTTC. Protein: CASSLQGANYGYTF.

This chain uses TRBV4-1 with TRBJ2-7, with D perhaps TRBD1 or TRBD2 (5 bases each). Between the trimmed V and J ends, which lost 2 bases and 3 bases, there was a span of 14 bases. The CDR3 totals 15 residues. Germline CDR1 reads MGHRA; CDR2 reads YSYEKL. CDR3 amino acids: CASSQIEGHNYEQYF. In DNA, the CDR3 is TGCGCCAGCAGCCAAATAGAGGGGCATAACTACGAGCAGTACTTC.

J is TRBJ1-1 and V is TRBV7-9; D unclear. The CDR3 runs to 15 residues. Between the trimmed V and J ends, which lost 5 bases and 4 bases, there was a span of 17 bases. Germline CDR1 and CDR2: SEHNR and FQNEAQ (reference sequence). The CDR3 DNA follows: TGTGCCAGCAGCCCTAGAGGCACCCTGGGCACTGAAGCTTTCTTT. Amino acids: CASSPRGTLGTEAFF.

The rearrangement links TRBV14 to TRBJ1-2, with 7 bases that match TRBD1. In germline, CDR1 is SGHDN, CDR2 FVKESK. The CDR3 has 14 residues. With 1 base clipped from V and 5 bases from J, the junction kept 4 bases outside the gene matches. The CDR3 nucleotides read TGTGCCAGCAGCCAAGTGACAGGGCCGTATGGCTACACCTTC. It specifies CASSQVTGPYGYTF. The full variable domain, in which reference TRBV14 and TRBJ1-2 provide the parts outside the CDR3, is EAGVTQFPSHSVIEKGQTVTLRCDPISGHDNLYWYRRVMGKEIKFLLHFVKESKQDESGMPNNRFLAERTGGTYSTLKVQPAELEDSGVYFCASSQVTGPYGYTFGSGTRLTVV.

This chain uses TRBV6-5 with TRBJ2-3; 10 bases align to TRBD2. CDR3 length: 16 residues. V trimming: 2 bases; J trimming: 2 bases; junction bases outside the gene matches: 4. Germline lookup yields CDR1 MNHEY and CDR2 SVGAGI. As DNA, the CDR3 is TGTGCCAGCAGTTACCAAAGCGGGGGGGCCACAGATACGCAGTATTTT. This encodes CASSYQSGGATDTQYF.

This sequence joins TRBV4-3 and TRBJ2-2, with 7 bases matching TRBD1. J gave up 7 bases and V 4 bases, and 15 bases lay outside the gene matches. This CDR3 is built from 17 residues. The germline CDR1 and CDR2 sequences are LGHNA and YSLEER. CDR3 amino acids: CASSPYITDRRNGELFF. DNA for the CDR3: TGCGCCAGCAGCCCCTACATCACGGACAGGAGGAACGGGGAGCTGTTTTTT.

The rearrangement uses TRBV6-5 and TRBJ2-1; the D gene is possibly TRBD1 (7 bases). Germline lookup yields CDR1 MNHEY and CDR2 SVGAGI. Trimming took 2 bases from V and 5 from J, leaving 13 bases between them. CDR3 length: 15 amino acids. The chain's CDR3 is CASSYQGGLHNEQFF. The DNA of the CDR3 is TGTGCCAGCAGTTACCAGGGGGGCCTCCACAATGAGCAGTTCTTC.

The chain has TRBV30 and TRBJ1-1, with unresolved D. Trimming pared 1 base from V and 4 bases from J, leaving 10 bases between. The CDR3 runs to 13 residues. CDR1 GTSNPN and CDR2 SVGIG come from the germline V gene (reference sequence). The DNA of the CDR3 is TGTGCCTGGAGTGACGGGGTCGGCACTGAAGCTTTCTTT. Amino acid sequence: CAWSDGVGTEAFF.

This clone was seen a few times. This chain connects TRBV19 to TRBJ1-1; D possibly corresponds to TRBD1 (5 bases). Deletions cut 10 bases from V and 5 bases from J, with 23 bases between. The CDR3 sequence is 15 residues long. Per the germline V gene, CDR1 is LNHDA and CDR2 is SQIVND (reference sequence). The CDR3 loop is CAITRTEGQRTEAFF. CDR3 sequence (DNA): TGTGCCATCACCCGGACGGAGGGGCAGCGGACTGAAGCTTTCTTT.

This chain links TRBV11-3 with TRBJ2-2; D may match TRBD1 or TRBD2 (5 bases each). The germline CDR1 and CDR2 sequences are SGHNT and YENEEA. The V end lost 3 bases, the J end lost 7 bases, and 12 bases lay between the germline ends. This CDR3 region has 14 residues. The chain's CDR3 is CASSLGRRSGELFF. The CDR3 coding sequence is TGTGCCAGCAGCTTGGGACGGCGCAGCGGGGAGCTGTTTTTT.

V usage is TRBV7-9 and J usage is TRBJ1-1; 7 positions agree with TRBD1. The CDR3 length is 15 residues. Germline CDR1 and CDR2: SEHNR and FQNEAQ (reference sequence). With V trimmed by 4 bases and J by 3 bases, 8 bases remained unmatched. Written as DNA, the CDR3 is TGTGCCAGCAGCTCCACAGGGGAGCTGTACACTGAAGCTTTCTTT. Amino acid sequence: CASSSTGELYTEAFF.

This chain connects TRBV7-9 to TRBJ1-2; D is ambiguous. Germline loops: CDR1 SEHNR, CDR2 FQNEAQ (reference sequence). The length of the CDR3 is 15 residues. V lost 0 bases and J 8 bases, leaving 16 bases between the germline ends. The CDR3 region is CASSLAYFKGVGYTF. The CDR3 DNA reads TGTGCCAGCAGCTTAGCGTATTTTAAGGGAGTGGGCTACACCTTC.

The V gene is TRBV27, the J gene TRBJ2-7, with D hard to call. From germline, CDR1 is MNHEY and CDR2 SMNVEV (reference sequence). V was clipped by 2 bases and J by 4 bases, with 15 bases between them. The CDR3 totals 15 residues. This chain's CDR3 is CASSLTPGGIYEQYF. The CDR3 region has the DNA TGTGCCAGCAGTTTAACCCCGGGCGGTATTTACGAGCAGTACTTC.

The chain couples TRBV12-3 or TRBV12-4 to TRBJ1-1; D uncertain. The CDR3 is made up of 11 amino acids. V lost 6 bases and J 1 base, leaving 3 bases between the germline ends. The CDR3 loop reads CASRRNTEAFF. DNA for the CDR3: TGTGCCAGCAGACGGAACACTGAAGCTTTCTTT.

The chain carries TRBV30 and TRBJ2-3; 7 bases are shared with TRBD1. This CDR3 region has 14 residues. The germline V gene encodes CDR1 GTSNPN and CDR2 SVGIG (reference sequence). Losses at the gene ends were 3 bases for V and 3 bases for J; bases not matched to a gene: 6. CDR3: CAWREGQATDTQYF. The DNA of the CDR3 is TGTGCCTGGAGGGAAGGACAGGCGACAGATACGCAGTATTTT.

The V gene is TRBV6-6, the J gene TRBJ1-4; D is ambiguous. Germline V gene lookup returns CDR1 MNHNY and CDR2 SVGAGI (reference sequence). The CDR3 runs 12 residues. V was trimmed by 10 bases and J by 7 bases, leaving 13 bases between them. CDR3 loop: CATYQVGEKLFF. For the CDR3, the DNA is TGTGCCACCTACCAAGTCGGTGAAAAACTGTTTTTT.

The V call is TRBV5-1, the J call TRBJ2-4; TRBD2 aligns across 13 bases. Per the germline V gene, CDR1 is SGHRS and CDR2 is YFSETQ. The CDR3 runs to 18 residues. The ends lost 4 bases at V and 4 bases at J; junction bases unmatched: 11. This CDR3 reads CASSKIETSGGSKNIQYF. The CDR3 DNA reads TGCGCCAGCAGCAAGATAGAGACTAGCGGGGGGTCTAAAAACATTCAGTACTTC.

This rearrangement joins TRBV5-1 to TRBJ1-2; TRBD1 matches 9 bases. Per the germline V gene, CDR1 is SGHRS and CDR2 is YFSETQ. After removal of 7 bases from V and 8 bases from J, the junction contained 9 bases not matched to a gene. There are 13 residues in the CDR3. For the CDR3, the DNA is TGCGCCAGCGAACCGGGACAGGGAGGGGGCTACACCTTC. It yields the protein CASEPGQGGGYTF.

The CDR3 region has the DNA TGTGCCAGCAGCTTAGTACCCTCCCTAGCGGGGGATATGGAGACCCAGTACTTC. It is translated as CASSLVPSLAGDMETQYF. The chain combines TRBV7-2 with TRBJ2-5; 10 bases fit TRBD2. V gave up 1 base and J gave up 5 bases; unmatched junction bases: 13. This CDR3 has 18 residues. CDR1 SGHTA and CDR2 FQGNSA come from the germline V gene.

The chain is built from TRBV9 and TRBJ2-7, with 7 bases that match TRBD2. CDR3 length: 15 amino acids. V was pared by 0 bases and J by 1 base, with 4 bases of the junction left unmatched. Germline V gene lookup returns CDR1 SGDLS and CDR2 YYNGEE. The CDR3 is CASSVAASGSYEQYF. The DNA for the CDR3 is TGTGCCAGCAGCGTAGCGGCTAGCGGATCCTACGAGCAGTACTTC. The whole variable domain, remainder taken from reference TRBV9 and TRBJ2-7, is DSGVTQTPKHLITATGQRVTLRCSPRSGDLSVYWYQQSLDQGLQFLIQYYNGEERAKGNILERFSAQQFPDLHSELNLSSLELGDSALYFCASSVAASGSYEQYFGPGTRLTVT.

The chain carries TRBV5-6 and TRBJ2-5, with unresolved D. Germline V lookup: CDR1 SGHDT, CDR2 YYEEEE. The CDR3 consists of 14 residues. V was pared by 3 bases and J by 4 bases, with 13 bases between. The CDR3 loop reads CASSSPEGRETQYF. CDR3 nucleotide sequence: TGTGCCAGCAGCTCCCCTGAAGGACGAGAGACCCAGTACTTC.

The CDR3 is CASSQDFPERSYEQYF. The CDR3 bases are TGCGCCAGCAGCCAAGATTTTCCCGAGCGCTCCTACGAGCAGTACTTC. The V call is TRBV4-1, the J call TRBJ2-7; no reliable D call. Trimming cost V 0 bases and J 0 bases, with 12 bases left between them. The CDR3 totals 16 residues. The germline CDR1 and CDR2 sequences are MGHRA and YSYEKL.

J is TRBJ1-4 and V is TRBV29-1; no reliable D call. CDR1 and CDR2 from the germline V gene are SQVTM and ANQGSEA. This CDR3 comprises 15 residues. CDR3 coding DNA: TGCAGTGTACGGCGATCGGCGACAACTAATGAAAAACTGTTTTTT. This sequence encodes CSVRRSATTNEKLFF. Full variable domain (rest looked up from reference TRBV29-1 and TRBJ1-4): SAVISQKPSRDICQRGTSLTIQCQVDSQVTMMFWYRQQPGQSLTLIATANQGSEATYESGFVIDKFPISRPNLTFSTLTVSNMSPEDSSIYLCSVRRSATTNEKLFFGSGTQLSVL.

The V and J genes are TRBV11-1 and TRBJ2-5, with TRBD2 matching over 7 bases. The V segment lost 1 base and the J segment 5 bases; nucleotides outside the gene matches: 10. Germline loops: CDR1 SGHAT, CDR2 FQDESV (reference sequence). The CDR3 sequence is 16 residues long. The CDR3 region is CASSLDIGGREETQYF. CDR3 nucleotides: TGTGCCAGCAGCTTAGACATAGGCGGGAGAGAGGAGACCCAGTACTTC.

The chain links TRBV30 to TRBJ1-2; 7 bases match TRBD1. This CDR3 has 11 residues. Germline lookup yields CDR1 GTSNPN and CDR2 SVGIG (reference sequence). The trim removed 5 bases at V and 9 bases at J, leaving 6 bases unmatched. In DNA, the CDR3 is TGTGCCTGGCCAGGGGGGGGACGCTACACCTTC. Encoded protein: CAWPGGGRYTF.

V usage is TRBV12-3 or TRBV12-4 and J usage is TRBJ1-5, with a tentative D call TRBD1 (6 bases). V dropped 1 base and J dropped 7 bases, with 8 bases sitting between them. The CDR3 runs 13 residues. The DNA of the CDR3 is TGTGCCAGCAGTTTAGGAGGGGGGCAGCCCCAGCATTTT. It yields the protein CASSLGGGQPQHF.

This sequence joins TRBV24-1 and TRBJ2-2, with no clear D. V was trimmed by 4 bases and J by 7 bases, leaving 12 bases between them. Looked up from germline, CDR1 is KGHDR and CDR2 is SFDVKD. The CDR3 sequence is 14 residues long. CDR3 residues: CATSDPNLGGELFF. DNA of the CDR3: TGTGCCACCAGTGACCCTAACCTGGGCGGGGAGCTGTTTTTT.

The V call is TRBV6-1, the J call TRBJ1-4, with D possibly matching TRBD1 (5 bases). Per germline, CDR1 MNHNS and CDR2 SASEGT. Trimming cost V 2 bases and J 7 bases, with 14 bases left between them. The CDR3 length is 15 residues. CDR3 loop: CASSESRGWGEKLFF. CDR3 bases: TGTGCCAGCAGTGAATCAAGGGGTTGGGGTGAAAAACTGTTTTTT.

The V and J genes are TRBV5-1 and TRBJ2-1; D is uncertain. CDR3 length equals 15 residues. Germline V gene sequence: CDR1 SGHRS, CDR2 YFSETQ. Trimming pared 0 bases from V and 4 bases from J, leaving 11 bases between. CDR3 residues: CASSLDPTSYNEQFF. DNA for the CDR3: TGCGCCAGCAGCTTGGACCCTACTTCGTACAATGAGCAGTTCTTC.